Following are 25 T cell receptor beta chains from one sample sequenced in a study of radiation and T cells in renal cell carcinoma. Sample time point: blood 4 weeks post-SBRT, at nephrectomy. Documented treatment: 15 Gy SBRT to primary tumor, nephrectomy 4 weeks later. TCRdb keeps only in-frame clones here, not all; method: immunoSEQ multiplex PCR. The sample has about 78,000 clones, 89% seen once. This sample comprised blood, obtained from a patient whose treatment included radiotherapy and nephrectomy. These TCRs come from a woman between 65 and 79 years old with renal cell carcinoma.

This CDR3 reads CASSIDVNTEAFF. CDR3 nucleotides: TGTGCCAGTAGTATAGATGTGAACACTGAAGCTTTCTTT. The rearrangement joins TRBV19 to TRBJ1-1; D call uncertain. This CDR3 contains 13 residues. The ends were cut back, 0 bases at V and 0 bases at J, with 2 bases in the middle. From germline, CDR1 is LNHDA and CDR2 SQIVND (reference sequence).

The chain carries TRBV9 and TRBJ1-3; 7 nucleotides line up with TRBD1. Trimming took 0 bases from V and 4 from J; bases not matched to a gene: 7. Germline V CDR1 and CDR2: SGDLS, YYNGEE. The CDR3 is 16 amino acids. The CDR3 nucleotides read TGTGCCAGCAGCGTAGACACAGGGGTCGGGGGAAACACCATATATTTT. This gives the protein CASSVDTGVGGNTIYF.

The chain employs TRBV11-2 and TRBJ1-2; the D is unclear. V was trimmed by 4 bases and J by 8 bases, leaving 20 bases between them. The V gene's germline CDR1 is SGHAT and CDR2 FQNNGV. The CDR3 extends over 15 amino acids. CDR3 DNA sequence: TGTGCCAGCAGCTCCGTCGTAGCGGATGTGCAAGGCTACACCTTC. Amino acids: CASSSVVADVQGYTF.

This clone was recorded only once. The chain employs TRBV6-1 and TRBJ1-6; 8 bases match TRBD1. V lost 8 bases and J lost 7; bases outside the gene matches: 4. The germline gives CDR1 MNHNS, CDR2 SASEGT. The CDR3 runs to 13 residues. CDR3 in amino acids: CASWTGWNSPLHF. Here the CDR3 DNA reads TGTGCCAGCTGGACAGGGTGGAATTCACCCCTCCACTTT.

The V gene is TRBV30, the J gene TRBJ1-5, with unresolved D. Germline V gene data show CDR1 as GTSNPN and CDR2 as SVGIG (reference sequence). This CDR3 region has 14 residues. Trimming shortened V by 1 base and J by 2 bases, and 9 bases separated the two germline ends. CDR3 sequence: CAWSEITGNQPQHF. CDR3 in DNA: TGTGCCTGGAGTGAAATAACAGGCAATCAGCCCCAGCATTTT.

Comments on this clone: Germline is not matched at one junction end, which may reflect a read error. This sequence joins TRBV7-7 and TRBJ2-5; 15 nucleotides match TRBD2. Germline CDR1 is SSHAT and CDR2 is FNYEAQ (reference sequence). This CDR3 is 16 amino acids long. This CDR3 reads CASSLGLAGGQETQYF. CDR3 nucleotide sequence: TGTGCTAGCAGCTTAGGACTAGCGGGGGGGCAAGAGACCCAGTACTTC.

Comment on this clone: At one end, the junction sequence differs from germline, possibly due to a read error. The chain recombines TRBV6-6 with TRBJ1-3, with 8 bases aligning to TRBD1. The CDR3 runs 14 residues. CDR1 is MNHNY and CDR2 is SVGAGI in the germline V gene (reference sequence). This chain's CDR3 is CASSYPGTGTTIYF. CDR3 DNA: TGTGCCAGCAGTTACCCTGGGACAGGAACCACCATATATTTT.

For the CDR3, the DNA is TGTGCCAGTAGTTTTACAGGGAGGACCACCGGGGAGCTGTTTTTT. Protein product: CASSFTGRTTGELFF. V and J are TRBV19 and TRBJ2-2; D possibly matches TRBD1 or TRBD2 (6 bases each). The CDR3 runs to 15 residues. V dropped 5 bases and J dropped 4 bases, with 14 bases sitting between them. Germline CDR1 is LNHDA and CDR2 is SQIVND (reference sequence).

CDR3 bases: TGTGCCAGCAGCGAGACGGGACAGGGGTCAGGGGGCTACACCTTC. Its protein product is CASSETGQGSGGYTF. This chain uses TRBV9 with TRBJ1-2; 10 nucleotides line up with TRBD1. The CDR3 is 15 amino acids. The junction had 10 bases not matched to a gene; V was cut back by 3 bases and J by 8 bases. CDR1 is SGDLS and CDR2 is YYNGEE in the germline V gene.

The CDR3 sequence is CARSIARGPYGYTF. The CDR3 bases are TGTGCCAGAAGCATCGCTCGGGGGCCCTATGGCTACACCTTC. The V and J genes are TRBV7-5 and TRBJ1-2. TRBV7-5 is noted as a pseudogene. The CDR3 consists of 14 residues.

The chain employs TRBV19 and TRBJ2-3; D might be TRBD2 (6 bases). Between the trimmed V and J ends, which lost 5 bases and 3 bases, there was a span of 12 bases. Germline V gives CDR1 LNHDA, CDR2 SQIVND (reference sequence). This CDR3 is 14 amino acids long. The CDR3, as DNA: TGTGCCAGTAGTTTACCCGGGGGAACAGATACGCAGTATTTT. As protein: CASSLPGGTDTQYF.

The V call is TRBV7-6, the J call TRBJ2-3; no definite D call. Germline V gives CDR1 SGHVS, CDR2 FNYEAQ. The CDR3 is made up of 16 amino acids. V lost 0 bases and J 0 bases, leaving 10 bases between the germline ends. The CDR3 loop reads CASSLAPPLSTDTQYF. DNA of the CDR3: TGTGCCAGCAGCTTAGCCCCCCCTCTCAGCACAGATACGCAGTATTTT.

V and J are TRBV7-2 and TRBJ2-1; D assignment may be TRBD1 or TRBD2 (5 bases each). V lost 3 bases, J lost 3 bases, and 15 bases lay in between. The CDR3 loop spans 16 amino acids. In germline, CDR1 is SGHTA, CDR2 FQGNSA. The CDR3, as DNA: TGTGCCAGCAGCTTCCGGGACCACCAACTCTACAATGAGCAGTTCTTC. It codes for CASSFRDHQLYNEQFF. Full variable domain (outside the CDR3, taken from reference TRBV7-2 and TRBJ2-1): GAGVSQSPSNKVTEKGKDVELRCDPISGHTALYWYRQSLGQGLEFLIYFQGNSAPDKSGLPSDRFSAERTGGSVSTLTIQRTQQEDSAVYLCASSFRDHQLYNEQFFGPGTRLTVL.

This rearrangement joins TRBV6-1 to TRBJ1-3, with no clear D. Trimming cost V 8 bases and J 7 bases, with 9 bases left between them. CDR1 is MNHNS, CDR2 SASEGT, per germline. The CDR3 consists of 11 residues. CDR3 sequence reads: CASELRNTIYF. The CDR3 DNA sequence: TGTGCCAGCGAGTTACGGAACACCATATATTTT.

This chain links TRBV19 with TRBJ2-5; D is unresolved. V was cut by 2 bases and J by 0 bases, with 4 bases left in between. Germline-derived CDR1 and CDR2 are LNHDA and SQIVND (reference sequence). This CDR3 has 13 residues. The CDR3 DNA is TGTGCCAGTAGTATAACAGACCAAGAGACCCAGTACTTC. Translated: CASSITDQETQYF.

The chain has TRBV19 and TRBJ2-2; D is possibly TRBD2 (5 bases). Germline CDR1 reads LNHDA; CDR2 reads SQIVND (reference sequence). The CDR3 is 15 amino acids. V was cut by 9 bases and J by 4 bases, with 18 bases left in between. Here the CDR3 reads CASRNRDQLTGELFF. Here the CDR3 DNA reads TGTGCCAGCCGGAACCGGGATCAACTCACCGGGGAGCTGTTTTTT.

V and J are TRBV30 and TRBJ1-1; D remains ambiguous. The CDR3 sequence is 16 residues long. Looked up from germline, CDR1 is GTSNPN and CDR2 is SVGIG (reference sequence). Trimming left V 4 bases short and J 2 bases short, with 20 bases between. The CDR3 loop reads CAWIRAGPLTNTEAFF. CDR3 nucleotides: TGTGCCTGGATCCGGGCCGGGCCTCTTACTAACACTGAAGCTTTCTTT.

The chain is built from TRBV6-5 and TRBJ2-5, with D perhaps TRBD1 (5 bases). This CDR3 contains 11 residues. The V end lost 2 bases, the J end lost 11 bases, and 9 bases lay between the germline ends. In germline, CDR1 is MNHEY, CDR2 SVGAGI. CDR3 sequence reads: CASSYGQGQYF. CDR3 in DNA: TGTGCCAGCAGTTACGGCCAGGGACAGTACTTC.

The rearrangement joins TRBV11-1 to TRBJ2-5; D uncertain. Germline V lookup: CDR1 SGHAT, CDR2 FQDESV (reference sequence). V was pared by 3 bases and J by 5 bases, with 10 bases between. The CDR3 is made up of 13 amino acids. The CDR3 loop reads CASSLKVRETQYF. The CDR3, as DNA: TGTGCCAGCAGCTTGAAGGTCCGGGAGACCCAGTACTTC.

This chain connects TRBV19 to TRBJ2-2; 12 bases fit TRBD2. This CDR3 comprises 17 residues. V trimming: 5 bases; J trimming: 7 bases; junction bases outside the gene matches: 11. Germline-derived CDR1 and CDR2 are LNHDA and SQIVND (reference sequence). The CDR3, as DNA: TGTGCCAGTAGTCCCCGACTAGCGGGGGCCCTGATCGGGGAGCTGTTTTTT. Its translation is CASSPRLAGALIGELFF.

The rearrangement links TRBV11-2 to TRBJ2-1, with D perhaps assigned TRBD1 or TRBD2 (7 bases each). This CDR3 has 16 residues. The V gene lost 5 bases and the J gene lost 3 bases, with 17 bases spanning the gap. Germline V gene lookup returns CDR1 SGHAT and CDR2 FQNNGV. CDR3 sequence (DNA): TGTGCCAGCAGCCCTGAGGGGAGGGGGCTCTACAATGAGCAGTTCTTC. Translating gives CASSPEGRGLYNEQFF.

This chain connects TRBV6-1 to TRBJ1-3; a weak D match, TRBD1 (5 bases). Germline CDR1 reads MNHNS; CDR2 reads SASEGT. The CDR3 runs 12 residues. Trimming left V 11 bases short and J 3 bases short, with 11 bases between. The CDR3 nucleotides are TGTGCCGGGCGGGGGGTTGGAAACACCATATATTTT. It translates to CAGRGVGNTIYF.

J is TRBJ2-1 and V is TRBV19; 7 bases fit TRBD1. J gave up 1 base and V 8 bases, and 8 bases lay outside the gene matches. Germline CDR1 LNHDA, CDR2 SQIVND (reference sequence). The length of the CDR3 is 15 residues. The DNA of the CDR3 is TGTGCCAGTTCTTTACAGGGGTTGTCCTACAATGAGCAGTTCTTC. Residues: CASSLQGLSYNEQFF.

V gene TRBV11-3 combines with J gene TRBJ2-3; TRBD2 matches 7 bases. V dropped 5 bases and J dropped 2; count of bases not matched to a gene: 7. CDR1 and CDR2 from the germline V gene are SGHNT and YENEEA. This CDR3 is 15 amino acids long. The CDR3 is CASSQRTRSTDTQYF. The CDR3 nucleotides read TGTGCCAGCAGCCAACGGACTAGATCCACAGATACGCAGTATTTT.

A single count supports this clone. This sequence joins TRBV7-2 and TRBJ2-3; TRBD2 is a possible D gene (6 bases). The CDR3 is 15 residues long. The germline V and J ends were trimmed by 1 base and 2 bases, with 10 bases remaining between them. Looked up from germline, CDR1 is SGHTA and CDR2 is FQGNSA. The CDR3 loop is CASSLVASATDTQYF. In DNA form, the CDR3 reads TGTGCCAGCAGCTTAGTGGCTAGCGCCACAGATACGCAGTATTTT.